This T cell receptor beta chain was sequenced during a study of control samples from healthy donors and cancer patients (dated by TCRdb to about 2020). Ends trimmed: V by 5 bases, J by 4 bases; bases unmatched to a gene: 9. Counted from cysteine to phenylalanine, this CDR3 has 15 amino acids. Solely the CDR3 DNA is kept, with 45 bases framed from the first base. The germline V gene yields SGHTA for CDR1 and FQGNSA for CDR2. Notes on this clone: Its recognized antigen is unknown. Per-base quality was not reported, and no clone a single base away is much larger than it.

Library construction relied on the immunoSEQ multiplex PCR assay. TCRdb re-hosts the immuneACCESS table, in-frame sequences only. Its copies lack some clones; in the studies checked, an unresolved V gene accounts for under half of them, and the cause for the rest is not known. The sample contains roughly 120,000 clones, 80% to 95% of them found a single time. 7.8% of the sample goes to the ten largest clones. The sequence came from a young woman in good health. Sequences were obtained from blood. In this chain, TRBV7-2 is recombined with TRBJ1-2, and TRBD1 aligns with 8 junction nucleotides. The DNA sequence reads TGTGCCAGCAGCCAGGACAGGGTGAGCGGCTATGGCTACACCTTC. Its protein is CASSQDRVSGYGYTF.